The next 9 T cell receptor beta chains were all read from a single sample in a study of identical twins. A single record per CDR3 protein comes from TCRdb applying MiXCR to the 5' RACE reads. The profile shows 450,000 to 500,000 distinct CDR3 sequences, 13% to 15% of them singletons. The data were also submitted as part of a second study, on yellow fever vaccine responses in identical twins.

The source material was CD4+ T cells sorted from blood. These TCRs come from a woman aged 18 to 35 in good health.

The chain is built from TRBV11-2 and TRBJ2-7; TRBD1 matches 8 bases. The CDR3 spans 13 residues. V trimming: 1 base; J trimming: 12 bases; junction bases outside the gene matches: 8. Germline V gene sequence: CDR1 SGHAT, CDR2 FQNNGV. CDR3 DNA: TGTGCCAGCAGCTTAGGCCCCGGGACAGGACTGTACTTC. It specifies CASSLGPGTGLYF.

This clonotype has more than one count but fewer than ten. The chain employs TRBV7-6 and TRBJ2-2, with 8 bases lining up with TRBD1. The junction had 10 bases not matched to a gene; V was cut back by 5 bases and J by 5 bases. The CDR3 covers 16 residues. Germline V lookup: CDR1 SGHVS, CDR2 FNYEAQ. CDR3 sequence reads: CASSPRADRATGELFF. Here the CDR3 DNA reads TGTGCCAGCAGCCCTCGCGCGGACAGGGCGACCGGGGAGCTGTTTTTT.

This clonotype appeared a few times. V and J are TRBV7-2 and TRBJ2-7; a weak D match, TRBD2 (5 bases). This CDR3 has 13 residues. V shed 2 bases and J shed 6 bases, with 11 bases lying between them. Germline assignment: CDR1 SGHTA and CDR2 FQGNSA. CDR3 residues: CASSLLPRVEQYF. In DNA form, the CDR3 reads TGTGCCAGCAGCTTACTCCCGCGGGTCGAGCAGTACTTC.

The sample holds many counts of this clonotype. The chain joins TRBV12-3 or TRBV12-4 to TRBJ2-5; 7 bases agree with TRBD2. The CDR3 is 13 amino acids. J gave up 7 bases and V 6 bases, and 8 bases lay outside the gene matches. This CDR3 reads CASSLLGGGTQYF. The DNA of the CDR3 is TGTGCCAGCAGCCTTCTGGGGGGGGGGACCCAGTACTTC.

This clonotype has more than one count but fewer than ten. The chain has TRBV11-2 and TRBJ2-5; 10 bases agree with TRBD1. CDR1 and CDR2 (germline): SGHAT, FQNNGV. V lost 4 bases and J lost 4; bases outside the gene matches: 3. The CDR3 has 14 amino acids. CDR3 coding DNA: TGTGCCAGCAGCTACCGGACAGGGGGAGAGACCCAGTACTTC. Amino acids: CASSYRTGGETQYF.

This clonotype was counted between two and nine times. The chain links TRBV2 to TRBJ1-3; no clear D gene. In germline, CDR1 is SNHLY, CDR2 FYNNEI. V lost 7 bases, J lost 0 bases, and 10 bases lay in between. CDR3 length: 14 amino acids. The CDR3, as DNA: TGTGCCAGCAAAATTGAGGGCTCTGGAAACACCATATATTTT. Translation gives CASKIEGSGNTIYF.

This clonotype has more than one count but fewer than ten. The CDR3 here is CSARGPDPSGNTIYF. In DNA, the CDR3 is TGCAGTGCTAGGGGACCGGACCCCTCTGGAAACACCATATATTTT. The gene calls are TRBV20-1 and TRBJ1-3, with a weak D call TRBD1 (5 bases). The CDR3 runs 15 residues. V lost 3 bases to trimming and J lost 0 bases, with 12 bases between them. In germline, CDR1 is DFQATT, CDR2 SNEGSKA (reference sequence).

The chain employs TRBV5-1 and TRBJ1-1; TRBD1 aligns across 12 bases. Per germline, CDR1 SGHRS and CDR2 YFSETQ. The trim removed 1 base at V and 4 bases at J, leaving 14 bases unmatched. This CDR3 comprises 19 residues. The CDR3 DNA reads as TGCGCCAGCAGCTTGCCAATGCCGGGACAGGGGGCTTCAGGCACTGAAGCTTTCTTT. The encoded protein is CASSLPMPGQGASGTEAFF.

The table lists this clonotype with a few counts. The rearrangement uses TRBV11-2 and TRBJ2-1; D may match TRBD1 or TRBD2 (6 bases each). The CDR3 consists of 20 residues. V was shortened by 3 bases and J by 0 bases, with 24 bases between the two germline ends. Germline V gene data show CDR1 as SGHAT and CDR2 as FQNNGV. CDR3 coding DNA: TGTGCCAGCAGCTTTCCAGGGGCTAGCGCAAAGAAAAGCTCCTACAATGAGCAGTTCTTC. Amino acids: CASSFPGASAKKSSYNEQFF.